This is a list of T cell receptor beta chains from one sample in a study of T cells after yellow fever vaccination. In TCRdb, the 5' RACE reads were re-called with MiXCR into one record per CDR3 protein. This sample yields roughly 300,000 distinct CDR3 sequences, of which around 7% are seen a single time; 18% belongs to the top ten. Sample: PBMCs, taken 35 to 50 days after the first yellow fever vaccination. The receptor source for this set is a man aged 18 to 30 who received the YFV17D yellow fever vaccine. Both conserved end residues are part of each CDR3. A D gene is named only where the DNA matches it firmly. Not every row has a clone size; where given, it reads once, few, many or a size class.

NA	TRBV3-1	TRBJ2-7	NA	TGTGCCAGCAGCCTGACTAATTGGCGGGGCCAGCAGTACTTC	CASSLTNWRGQQYF
few	TRBV2	TRBJ2-5	NA	TGTGCCAGCCAGGGAGTGGAGACCCAGTACTTC	CASQGVETQYF
NA	TRBV9	TRBJ1-4	TRBD1	TGTGCCAGCAGCGAACCGGGACAGGTTAATGAAAAACTGTTTTTT	CASSEPGQVNEKLFF
many	TRBV7-9	TRBJ1-2	NA	TGTGCCAGCAGCGTATCGGGCCTGGAGGGCTACACCTTC	CASSVSGLEGYTF
NA	TRBV24-1	TRBJ2-5	NA	TGTGCCACCAGTGATTCCGGGCAGGGTGAGACCCAGTACTTC	CATSDSGQGETQYF
NA	TRBV14	TRBJ2-1	TRBD1	TGTGCCAGCAGCCCCTACCCCGGGACAGGGTTCCGCAATGAGCAGTTCTTC	CASSPYPGTGFRNEQFF
many	TRBV7-2	TRBJ2-1	NA	TGTGCCAGCAGCCCACAGTATGAGCAGTTCTTC	CASSPQYEQFF
many	TRBV7-2	TRBJ2-4	NA	TGTGCCAGCAGCTTGGGTCAGGGTGAAAACATTCAGTACTTC	CASSLGQGENIQYF
NA	TRBV7-9	TRBJ2-1	NA	TGTGCCACCCGGGGGCTTAGAAACAATGAGCAGTTCTTC	CATRGLRNNEQFF
few	TRBV5-6	TRBJ2-1	NA	TGTGCCAGCAGCTTGGGAACAGGGCTTGAGCAGTTCTTC	CASSLGTGLEQFF
NA	TRBV21-1	TRBJ1-5	NA	TGTGCCTCCAAAGGGGCAGGGCAGCCCCAGCATTTT	CASKGAGQPQHF
few	TRBV4-3	TRBJ2-5	NA	TGCGCCAGCAGCCAAGACGGCAAAGGCCCACAAGAGACCCAGTACTTC	CASSQDGKGPQETQYF
few	TRBV7-9	TRBJ2-5	NA	TGTGCCAGCAGCTTAGTAGGTCCAGCGGCCCAAGAGACCCAGTACTTC	CASSLVGPAAQETQYF
few	TRBV5-6	TRBJ2-2	NA	TGTGCCAGCAGCTTGGCTGACAGCCCGAACACCGGGGAGCTGTTTTTT	CASSLADSPNTGELFF
few	TRBV7-8	TRBJ2-2	TRBD1	TGTGCCACCGGAAGGACAGGGAACACCGGGGAGCTGTTTTTT	CATGRTGNTGELFF
few	TRBV21-1	TRBJ2-6	NA	TGTGCCAGCAGCATACCCCGGGACAGGCGAAACTCTGGGGCCAACGTCCTGACTTTC	CASSIPRDRRNSGANVLTF
NA	TRBV4-3	TRBJ2-1	NA	TGCGCCAGCAGCCAAGAACAGGAAGGTGAGCAGTTCTTC	CASSQEQEGEQFF
few	TRBV4-1	TRBJ1-2	NA	TGCGCCAGCAGCCAAGTTGGAGGGGCGGGTGGCTACACCTTC	CASSQVGGAGGYTF
many	TRBV11-1	TRBJ2-1	NA	TGTGCCAGCAGCTTACTGGACAGTTACAATGAGCAGTTCTTC	CASSLLDSYNEQFF
many	TRBV6-1	TRBJ1-4	NA	TGTGCCACCACGGGGGCAGGGACATCTGAAAAACTGTTTTTT	CATTGAGTSEKLFF
many	TRBV5-8	TRBJ2-2	NA	TGTGCCAGCAGCCGAAGGCCTGGGGAGCTGTTTTTT	CASSRRPGELFF
NA	TRBV7-9	TRBJ2-2	NA	TGTGCCAGCAGCTTGATGGGGGGATCAAGGACCGGGGAGCTGTTTTTT	CASSLMGGSRTGELFF
NA	TRBV21-1	TRBJ2-5	NA	TGTGCCAGCAGCAAAGCCGCTGAGGTTCCAGCGGAGACCCAGTACTTC	CASSKAAEVPAETQYF
NA	TRBV20-1	TRBJ2-5	NA	TGCAGTGCTAGATGGGCGGAGTCCATGTCGGAGACCCAGTACTTC	CSARWAESMSETQYF
few	TRBV6-2/TRBV6-3	TRBJ1-6	NA	TGTGCCAGCGGGGGGACGGATTATAATTCACCCCTCCACTTT	CASGGTDYNSPLHF
many	TRBV7-2	TRBJ2-5	TRBD2	TGTGCCAGCAGCTTATGGCTAGCGGGGGGAGAGACCCAGTACTTC	CASSLWLAGGETQYF
few	TRBV20-1	TRBJ1-5	NA	TGCAGTGCTAGAGAACCGGGTCATCAGCCCCAGCATTTT	CSAREPGHQPQHF
NA	TRBV7-6	TRBJ2-3	TRBD2	TGTGCCAGCAGCCCCGGGACTAGCGGGGGCCCCAATACGCAGTATTTT	CASSPGTSGGPNTQYF
NA	TRBV7-9	TRBJ1-5	NA	TGTGCCAGCACCTTAGGAGGCAATCAGCCCCAGCATTTT	CASTLGGNQPQHF
NA	TRBV7-9	TRBJ2-5	NA	TGTGCCAGCGTGTCGGAGACCCAGTACTTC	CASVSETQYF
many	TRBV7-9	TRBJ2-6	TRBD2	TGTGCCAGCACCTGGGACCTACGGGGGGGGTACGGGGCCAACGTCCTGACTTTC	CASTWDLRGGYGANVLTF
NA	TRBV10-3	TRBJ1-6	NA	TGTGCCATCAGTGAGACTAGGGCAGGTGGTAATTCACCCCTCCACTTT	CAISETRAGGNSPLHF
NA	TRBV5-1	TRBJ1-5	TRBD1	TGCGCCAGCAGCTTGACAGGGGACCCCAATCAGCCCCAGCATTTT	CASSLTGDPNQPQHF
few	TRBV6-5	TRBJ1-1	NA	TGTGCCAGCAGTTACTCGCGGGGGAGGGGAGCTTTCTTT	CASSYSRGRGAFF
few	TRBV28	TRBJ2-4	NA	TGTGCCAGCAAGCACAGTTTCTTGGCAAAAAACATTCAGTACTTC	CASKHSFLAKNIQYF
few	TRBV6-1	TRBJ1-1	TRBD1	TGTGCCAGCAGTCCACAGGGGACGTACACTGAAGCTTTCTTT	CASSPQGTYTEAFF
few	TRBV11-1	TRBJ2-5	TRBD2	TGTGCCAGCAGCTTCGAACTAGCGGGGGGCCTCAAGTACCAAGAGACCCAGTACTTC	CASSFELAGGLKYQETQYF
few	TRBV18	TRBJ1-4	NA	TGTGCCAGCTCACCAGAGGCTGAAAAACTGTTTTTT	CASSPEAEKLFF
NA	TRBV7-2	TRBJ2-1	NA	TGTGCCAGCAGCGCGGGACGGGCGAGAAATGAGCAGTTCTTC	CASSAGRARNEQFF
NA	TRBV7-2	TRBJ2-5	TRBD2	TGTGCCAGCAGAACCGGAAGCGGGGGGCCACAAGAGACCCAGTACTTC	CASRTGSGGPQETQYF
once	TRBV4-3	TRBJ2-3	NA	TGCGCCAGCAGCCACTCGTTCAGGGGCCCCACAGATACGCAGTATTTT	CASSHSFRGPTDTQYF
NA	TRBV19	TRBJ1-5	NA	TGTGCCAGTAGTACCATAGACAGATATAGCAATCAGCCCCAGCATTTT	CASSTIDRYSNQPQHF
few	TRBV20-1	TRBJ1-2	NA	TGCAGTGCTAGAGATAGTGGAGACTATGGCTACACCTTC	CSARDSGDYGYTF
NA	TRBV4-1	TRBJ2-7	NA	TGCGCCAGCAGCCAAGATACAGGCATGAGAAGCTACGAGCAGTACTTC	CASSQDTGMRSYEQYF